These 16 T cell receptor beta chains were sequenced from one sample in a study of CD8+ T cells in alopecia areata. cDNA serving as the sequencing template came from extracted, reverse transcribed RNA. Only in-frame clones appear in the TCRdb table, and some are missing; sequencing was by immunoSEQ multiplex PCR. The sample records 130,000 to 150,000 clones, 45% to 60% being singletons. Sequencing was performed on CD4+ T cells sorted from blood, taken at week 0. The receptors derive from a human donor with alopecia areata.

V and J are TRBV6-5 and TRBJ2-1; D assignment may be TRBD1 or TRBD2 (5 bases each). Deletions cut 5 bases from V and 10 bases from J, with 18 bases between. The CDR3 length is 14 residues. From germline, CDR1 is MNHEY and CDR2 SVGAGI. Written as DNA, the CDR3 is TGTGCCAGCAGTACCGGGACCGCCGCCTGGGAGCAGTTCTTC. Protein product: CASSTGTAAWEQFF.

Written as DNA, the CDR3 is TGTGCCAGCAGCTTAGAGTCCGGGATTAGCAATCAGCCCCAGCATTTT. As protein: CASSLESGISNQPQHF. The chain recombines TRBV7-2 with TRBJ1-5; D is unclear. Trimming pared 1 base from V and 0 bases from J, leaving 10 bases between. Germline assignment: CDR1 SGHTA and CDR2 FQGNSA. This CDR3 is 16 amino acids long.

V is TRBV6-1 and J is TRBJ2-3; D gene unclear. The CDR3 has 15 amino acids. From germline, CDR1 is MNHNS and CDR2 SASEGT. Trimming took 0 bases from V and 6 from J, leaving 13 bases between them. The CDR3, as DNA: TGTGCCAGCAGTGAAGCAGTAGAGTCACTGGATACGCAGTATTTT. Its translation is CASSEAVESLDTQYF.

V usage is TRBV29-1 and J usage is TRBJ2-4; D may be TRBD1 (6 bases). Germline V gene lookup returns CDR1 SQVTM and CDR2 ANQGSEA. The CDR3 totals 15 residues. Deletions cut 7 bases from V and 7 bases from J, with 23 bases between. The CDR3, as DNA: TGCAGCGCACTATCACCGGGACCAGGGGTGAACATTCAGTACTTC. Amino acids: CSALSPGPGVNIQYF.

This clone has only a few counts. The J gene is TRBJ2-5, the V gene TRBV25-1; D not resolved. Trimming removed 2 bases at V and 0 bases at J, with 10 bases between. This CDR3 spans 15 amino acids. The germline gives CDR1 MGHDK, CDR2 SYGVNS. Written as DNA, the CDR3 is TGTGCCAGCAGTGAAATCGGAGTGTACCAAGAGACCCAGTACTTC. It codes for CASSEIGVYQETQYF. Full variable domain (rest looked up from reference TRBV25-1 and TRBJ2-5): EADIYQTPRYLVIGTGKKITLECSQTMGHDKMYWYQQDPGMELHLIHYSYGVNSTEKGDLSSESTVSRIRTEHFPLTLESARPSHTSQYLCASSEIGVYQETQYFGPGTRLLVL.

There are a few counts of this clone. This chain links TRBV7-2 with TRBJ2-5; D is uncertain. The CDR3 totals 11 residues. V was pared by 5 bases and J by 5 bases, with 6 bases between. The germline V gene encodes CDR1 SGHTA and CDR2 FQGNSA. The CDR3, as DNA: TGTGCCAGCAGCCCGCGGGAGACCCAGTACTTC. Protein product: CASSPRETQYF.

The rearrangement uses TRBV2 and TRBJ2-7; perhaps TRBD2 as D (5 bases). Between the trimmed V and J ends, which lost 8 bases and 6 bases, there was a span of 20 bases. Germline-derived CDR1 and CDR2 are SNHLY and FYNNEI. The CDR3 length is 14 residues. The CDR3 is CASRLQQRTSEQYF. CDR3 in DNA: TGTGCCAGCCGTTTACAGCAGCGGACGAGCGAGCAGTACTTC.

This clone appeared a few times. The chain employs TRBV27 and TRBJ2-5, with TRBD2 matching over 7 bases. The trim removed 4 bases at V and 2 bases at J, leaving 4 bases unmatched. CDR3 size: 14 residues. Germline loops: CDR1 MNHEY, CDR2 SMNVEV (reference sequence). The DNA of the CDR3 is TGTGCCAGCAGTTCAGGACTAGGTCAAGAGACCCAGTACTTC. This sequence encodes CASSSGLGQETQYF.

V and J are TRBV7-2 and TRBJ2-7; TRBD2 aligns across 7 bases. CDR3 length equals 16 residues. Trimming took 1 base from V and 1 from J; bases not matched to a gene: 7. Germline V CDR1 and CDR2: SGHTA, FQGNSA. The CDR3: CASSLDASGKSYEQYF. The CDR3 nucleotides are TGTGCCAGCAGCTTAGATGCTAGCGGAAAATCCTACGAGCAGTACTTC. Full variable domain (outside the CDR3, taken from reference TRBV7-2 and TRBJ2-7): GAGVSQSPSNKVTEKGKDVELRCDPISGHTALYWYRQSLGQGLEFLIYFQGNSAPDKSGLPSDRFSAERTGGSVSTLTIQRTQQEDSAVYLCASSLDASGKSYEQYFGPGTRLTVT.

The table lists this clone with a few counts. CDR3 DNA sequence: TGTGCCAGCACCCCGGGACCGAGCACAGATACGCAGTATTTT. Amino acids: CASTPGPSTDTQYF. This chain links TRBV9 with TRBJ2-3, with D perhaps given as TRBD1 or TRBD2 (5 bases each). Trimming took 6 bases from V and 0 from J, leaving 11 bases between them. The CDR3 sequence is 14 residues long. In germline, CDR1 is SGDLS, CDR2 YYNGEE.

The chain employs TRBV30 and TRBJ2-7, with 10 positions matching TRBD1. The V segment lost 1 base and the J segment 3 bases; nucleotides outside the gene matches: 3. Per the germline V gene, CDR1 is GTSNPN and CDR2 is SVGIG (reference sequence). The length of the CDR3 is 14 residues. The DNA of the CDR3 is TGTGCCTGGAGTGAGGGACAGGGGAACTACGAGCAGTACTTC. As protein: CAWSEGQGNYEQYF.

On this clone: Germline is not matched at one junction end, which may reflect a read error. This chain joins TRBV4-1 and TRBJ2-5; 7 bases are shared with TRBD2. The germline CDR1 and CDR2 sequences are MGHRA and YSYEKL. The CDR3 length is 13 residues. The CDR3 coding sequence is TGTGCCAGCAGCTGGGGAGGGGAAGAGACCCAGTACTTC. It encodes CASSWGGEETQYF.

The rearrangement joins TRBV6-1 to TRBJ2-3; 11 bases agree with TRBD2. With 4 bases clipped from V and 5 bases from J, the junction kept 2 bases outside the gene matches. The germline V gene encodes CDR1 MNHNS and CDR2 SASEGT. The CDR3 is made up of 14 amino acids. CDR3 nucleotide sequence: TGTGCCAGCAGTGTGGGGACTAGCGGAGATACGCAGTATTTT. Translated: CASSVGTSGDTQYF.

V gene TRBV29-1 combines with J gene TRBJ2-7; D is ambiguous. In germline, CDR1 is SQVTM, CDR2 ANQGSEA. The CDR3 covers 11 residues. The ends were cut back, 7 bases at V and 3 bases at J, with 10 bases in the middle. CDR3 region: CSAGRVYEQYF. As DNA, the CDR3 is TGCAGCGCTGGCCGGGTCTACGAGCAGTACTTC.

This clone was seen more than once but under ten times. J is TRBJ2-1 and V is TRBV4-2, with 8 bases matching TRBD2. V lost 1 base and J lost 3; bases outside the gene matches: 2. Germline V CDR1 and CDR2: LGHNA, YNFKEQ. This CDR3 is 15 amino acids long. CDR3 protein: CASSQVSGGYNEQFF. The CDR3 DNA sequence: TGTGCCAGCAGCCAAGTAAGCGGGGGCTACAATGAGCAGTTCTTC.

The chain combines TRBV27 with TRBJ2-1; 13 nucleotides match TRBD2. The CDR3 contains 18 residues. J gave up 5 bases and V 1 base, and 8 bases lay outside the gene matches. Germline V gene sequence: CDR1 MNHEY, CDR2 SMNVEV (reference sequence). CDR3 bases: TGTGCCAGCAGTTTATTTTCCGGACTAGCGGGAGAGGACAATGAGCAGTTCTTC. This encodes CASSLFSGLAGEDNEQFF.